A single sample gave rise to the 10 T cell receptor beta chains below, sequenced in a study of T cells in Graves' hyperthyroidism and ophthalmopathy. Researchers took RNA transcripts and amplified the TCR beta CDR3 regions from them. Carried out on the TCR CDR3, a first-round RT-PCR used the HTBI primer set. In TCRdb, the multiplex PCR reads were re-called with MiXCR into one record per CDR3 protein. This sample has over 250,000 distinct CDR3 sequences, with less than 30% found just once. Sequenced input: blood. These receptors were obtained from a middle-aged man with Graves' hyperthyroidism that later progressed to Graves' ophthalmopathy.

This clonotype was observed many times. The chain is built from TRBV29-1 and TRBJ1-3; D remains unclear. Trimming took 0 bases from V and 0 from J, leaving 15 bases between them. Germline assignment: CDR1 SQVTM and CDR2 ANQGSEA. This CDR3 comprises 17 residues. The CDR3 region is CSVEDRRRGSSGNTIYF. As DNA, the CDR3 is TGCAGCGTTGAAGATCGGAGACGAGGGAGCTCTGGAAACACCATATATTTT.

This clonotype turned up a few times. The rearrangement links TRBV12-3 or TRBV12-4 to TRBJ2-7; D possibly corresponds to TRBD1 (5 bases). V was shortened by 6 bases and J by 6 bases, with 15 bases between the two germline ends. CDR3 length equals 13 residues. In nucleotides, the CDR3 is TGTGCCAGCAGGGCACAGGTGCCGGGCGAGCAGTACTTC. It encodes CASRAQVPGEQYF.

This clonotype was counted at least ten times. The J gene is TRBJ2-6, the V gene TRBV7-9; TRBD1 agrees at 7 bases. Germline-derived CDR1 and CDR2 are SEHNR and FQNEAQ (reference sequence). V lost 5 bases, J lost 2 bases, and 3 bases stayed unmatched. The CDR3 is 15 residues long. The CDR3 nucleotides read TGTGCCAGCAGCGATGACAGGGCTGGGGCCAACGTCCTGACTTTC. This codes for CASSDDRAGANVLTF.

This clonotype has a count of ten or more. This chain links TRBV5-6 with TRBJ1-2; D is unclear. Per germline, CDR1 SGHDT and CDR2 YYEEEE. V was cut by 2 bases and J by 4 bases, with 9 bases left in between. The CDR3 runs 13 residues. The CDR3 is CASSFNGFYGYTF. The CDR3 DNA reads as TGTGCCAGCAGCTTCAACGGATTCTATGGCTACACCTTC. The full variable domain, with the rest looked up from reference TRBV5-6 and TRBJ1-2, is DAGVTQSPTHLIKTRGQQVTLRCSPKSGHDTVSWYQQALGQGPQFIFQYYEEEERQRGNFPDRFSGHQFPNYSSELNVNALLLGDSALYLCASSFNGFYGYTFGSGTRLTVV.

The rearrangement links TRBV19 to TRBJ2-7; maybe TRBD2 (6 bases). From germline, CDR1 is LNHDA and CDR2 SQIVND (reference sequence). CDR3 length: 14 residues. V was trimmed by 3 bases and J by 3 bases, leaving 12 bases between them. The CDR3 coding sequence is TGTGCCAGTAGTATTAGAGAGCGGGTCTACGAGCAGTACTTC. It codes for CASSIRERVYEQYF. Complete variable domain (other parts from reference TRBV19 and TRBJ2-7): DGGITQSPKYLFRKEGQNVTLSCEQNLNHDAMYWYRQDPGQGLRLIYYSQIVNDFQKGDIAEGYSVSREKKESFPLTVTSAQKNPTAFYLCASSIRERVYEQYFGPGTRLTVT.

This clonotype was seen ten or more times. V usage is TRBV28 and J usage is TRBJ2-5, with 8 bases that match TRBD2. The germline V gene encodes CDR1 MDHEN and CDR2 SYDVKM. Trimming at V came to 3 bases and at J to 3 bases, leaving 9 bases not matched to a gene. The CDR3 is 16 amino acids. CDR3 loop: CASSFRGGAGEETQYF. The DNA of the CDR3 is TGTGCCAGCAGTTTTCGGGGGGGCGCAGGTGAAGAGACCCAGTACTTC.

This clonotype was detected ten times or more. The rearrangement uses TRBV19 and TRBJ1-3; D may be TRBD1 (5 bases). The CDR3 is 16 residues long. Germline V gene sequence: CDR1 LNHDA, CDR2 SQIVND (reference sequence). Trimming left V 9 bases short and J 3 bases short, with 21 bases between. In DNA, the CDR3 is TGTGCCAGCCGGGACCCAGGAGGTGTTGGTGGAAACACCATATATTTT. Amino acid sequence: CASRDPGGVGGNTIYF. The entire variable domain, with the rest obtained from reference TRBV19 and TRBJ1-3, is as follows: DGGITQSPKYLFRKEGQNVTLSCEQNLNHDAMYWYRQDPGQGLRLIYYSQIVNDFQKGDIAEGYSVSREKKESFPLTVTSAQKNPTAFYLCASRDPGGVGGNTIYFGEGSWLTVV.

In this sample, this clonotype turned up many times. The chain links TRBV11-3 to TRBJ1-1; the D gene is possibly TRBD1 (5 bases). V was pared by 5 bases and J by 5 bases, with 18 bases between. Germline V gene lookup returns CDR1 SGHNT and CDR2 YENEEA. The CDR3 is 15 residues long. CDR3 region: CASSPPFGGWTEAFF. CDR3 sequence (DNA): TGTGCCAGCAGCCCCCCGTTCGGGGGTTGGACTGAAGCTTTCTTT.

Ten or more counts support this clonotype. The rearrangement joins TRBV6-5 to TRBJ1-6; a weak D match, TRBD1 (6 bases). CDR1 and CDR2 (germline): MNHEY, SVGAGI. V lost 4 bases to trimming and J lost 10 bases, with 14 bases between them. This CDR3 contains 14 residues. The chain's CDR3 is CASSSTGLVSPLHF. The CDR3 coding sequence is TGTGCCAGCAGTTCAACAGGGCTAGTCTCACCCCTCCACTTT.

This clonotype appeared many times. The V and J genes are TRBV29-1 and TRBJ1-1; D perhaps matches TRBD1 (5 bases). Trimming removed 7 bases from V and 5 bases from J, with 8 bases in between. In germline, CDR1 is SQVTM, CDR2 ANQGSEA. The CDR3 is made up of 10 amino acids. CDR3 nucleotides: TGCAGCGGAAGGGGAACTGAAGCTTTCTTT. Translation gives CSGRGTEAFF.